Below, 8 T cell receptor beta chains from the same sample are listed, as sequenced in a study of OX40 agonist ivuxolimab in advanced cancers. TCRdb's table, derived via immunoSEQ multiplex PCR, lists solely in-frame clones and lacks some. The sample shows about 81,000 clones, 84% of them seen only once. Material: CD4+ or CD8+ T cells sorted from blood, obtained in a trial of the OX40 agonist ivuxolimab. The receptor source for this set is an adult with an advanced solid tumor such as melanoma, head and neck, liver or kidney cancer.

The V call is TRBV13, the J call TRBJ2-4, with D perhaps TRBD1 (6 bases). Per the germline V gene, CDR1 is PRHDT and CDR2 is FYEKMQ (reference sequence). V was cut by 4 bases and J by 9 bases, with 16 bases left in between. The CDR3 consists of 14 residues. CDR3 DNA: TGTGCCAGCAGCTCACTTGGGACATTGAGCATTCAGTACTTC. Protein product: CASSSLGTLSIQYF.

On this clone itself: The identical CDR3 is also encoded by other nucleotide sequences in the sample. The chain links TRBV7-2 to TRBJ1-5, with TRBD1 as a possible D gene (5 bases). Germline CDR1 reads SGHTA; CDR2 reads FQGNSA. Trimming left V 5 bases short and J 4 bases short, with 12 bases between. The CDR3 runs to 14 residues. As DNA, the CDR3 is TGTGCCAGCAGCCCAGGGAGCGGGAATCAGCCCCAGCATTTT. Residues: CASSPGSGNQPQHF.

This chain joins TRBV28 and TRBJ1-3; D is undetermined. V was cut by 6 bases and J by 0 bases, with 15 bases left in between. Per the germline V gene, CDR1 is MDHEN and CDR2 is SYDVKM. The CDR3 loop spans 16 amino acids. As DNA, the CDR3 is TGTGCCAGCAGCTCACTCGTCTTGAGCTCTGGAAACACCATATATTTT. It translates to CASSSLVLSSGNTIYF.

The chain recombines TRBV7-9 with TRBJ2-1; the D gene is possibly TRBD2 (6 bases). V lost 8 bases and J lost 8, with 22 bases in between. Per germline, CDR1 SEHNR and CDR2 FQNEAQ (reference sequence). The CDR3 length is 15 residues. The CDR3 bases are TGTGCCAGCGCTCGTCGGGGGAGAGGGGACGATGAGCAGTTCTTC. As protein: CASARRGRGDDEQFF.

This chain connects TRBV28 to TRBJ2-3, with D unresolved. CDR1 and CDR2 from the germline V gene are MDHEN and SYDVKM. This CDR3 contains 14 residues. Deletions cut 1 base from V and 0 bases from J, with 5 bases between. As DNA, the CDR3 is TGTGCCAGCAGTTTATACCGGAGCACAGATACGCAGTATTTT. It specifies CASSLYRSTDTQYF.

This chain joins TRBV7-2 and TRBJ1-1, with D possibly matching TRBD1 (6 bases). The germline V gene encodes CDR1 SGHTA and CDR2 FQGNSA. The CDR3 consists of 14 residues. Trimming left V 1 base short and J 4 bases short, with 10 bases between. The CDR3 sequence is CASSLDRALTEAFF. CDR3 in DNA: TGTGCCAGCAGCTTAGACAGGGCCCTCACTGAAGCTTTCTTT.

The chain links TRBV28 to TRBJ1-1, with 9 bases identical to TRBD1. Unmatched junction bases numbered 8, after V lost 6 bases and J lost 0 bases. Per germline, CDR1 MDHEN and CDR2 SYDVKM. This CDR3 contains 16 residues. In DNA, the CDR3 is TGTGCCAGCAGCCTCATCGGGACAGGGATGAACACTGAAGCTTTCTTT. This sequence encodes CASSLIGTGMNTEAFF. The full variable domain, in which reference TRBV28 and TRBJ1-1 provide the parts outside the CDR3, is DVKVTQSSRYLVKRTGEKVFLECVQDMDHENMFWYRQDPGLGLRLIYFSYDVKMKEKGDIPEGYSVSREKKERFSLILESASTNQTSMYLCASSLIGTGMNTEAFFGQGTRLTVV.

The chain joins TRBV5-4 to TRBJ1-2; D remains unclear. The CDR3 sequence is 13 residues long. Trimming removed 5 bases at V and 4 bases at J, with 12 bases between. CDR1 and CDR2 (germline): SGHNT, YYREEE (reference sequence). CDR3 region: CASRRKGSYGYTF. The CDR3 DNA sequence: TGTGCCAGCAGGCGTAAAGGGTCCTATGGCTACACCTTC.